These T cell receptor beta chains were read from a single sample in a study of brain T cells in children with intractable seizures. Assay used: immunoSEQ multiplex PCR; TCRdb lists only in-frame clones, some missing. The sample has some 76,000 clones, about 93% seen once. The sequencing here drew on peripheral blood, taken at surgery. These receptors were taken from a boy under two years old with tuberous sclerosis and intractable seizures. Both conserved end residues are part of each CDR3. D genes are given only for firm matches. The listing skips clone size in some rows; elsewhere it reads once, few, many or a size class.

v_gene: TRBV14; d_gene: TRBD1; j_gene: TRBJ2-7; abundance: NA; CDR3aa: CASSSGGLGYF; CDR3nt: TGTGCCAGCAGCTCAGGGGGATTAGGGTACTTC
v_gene: TRBV15; d_gene: NA; j_gene: TRBJ1-2; abundance: NA; CDR3aa: CATSRDPGLGYGYTF; CDR3nt: TGTGCCACCAGCAGAGATCCTGGCCTGGGGTATGGCTACACCTTC
v_gene: TRBV11-3; d_gene: NA; j_gene: TRBJ1-3; abundance: NA; CDR3aa: CASSLDGQSPGNTIYF; CDR3nt: TGTGCCAGCAGCTTAGACGGACAGAGCCCTGGAAACACCATATATTTT
v_gene: TRBV6-4; d_gene: TRBD1; j_gene: TRBJ2-7; abundance: NA; CDR3aa: CAKTRVPGQPTNEQYF; CDR3nt: TGTGCCAAAACCCGGGTTCCGGGACAGCCTACCAACGAGCAGTACTTC
v_gene: TRBV6-5; d_gene: TRBD1; j_gene: TRBJ2-7; abundance: NA; CDR3aa: CASSQDRDEQYF; CDR3nt: TGTGCCAGCAGCCAGGACAGGGACGAGCAGTACTTC
v_gene: TRBV6-6; d_gene: NA; j_gene: TRBJ1-2; abundance: NA; CDR3aa: CASTPAFPGSWGYTF; CDR3nt: TGTGCCAGCACCCCCGCCTTTCCCGGCAGCTGGGGCTACACCTTC
v_gene: TRBV6-2/TRBV6-3; d_gene: TRBD2; j_gene: TRBJ2-7; abundance: NA; CDR3aa: CASSSLTGTSGGVLSEQYF; CDR3nt: TGTGCCAGCAGTTCCTTGACTGGGACTAGCGGGGGCGTTCTCTCCGAGCAGTACTTC
v_gene: TRBV19; d_gene: TRBD2; j_gene: TRBJ2-1; abundance: NA; CDR3aa: CASSGLAYNEQFF; CDR3nt: TGTGCCAGTAGTGGACTAGCCTACAATGAGCAGTTCTTC
v_gene: TRBV5-1; d_gene: NA; j_gene: TRBJ2-1; abundance: NA; CDR3aa: CASNTNPNNEQFF; CDR3nt: TGCGCCAGCAACACGAACCCAAACAATGAGCAGTTCTTC
v_gene: TRBV27; d_gene: TRBD1; j_gene: TRBJ2-1; abundance: NA; CDR3aa: CASSQSTGSELKQFF; CDR3nt: TGTGCCAGCAGCCAATCGACAGGGTCCGAACTTAAGCAGTTCTTC
v_gene: TRBV19; d_gene: TRBD1; j_gene: TRBJ2-1; abundance: few; CDR3aa: CASGAGGVKLVNEQFF; CDR3nt: TGTGCCAGTGGGGCAGGGGGTGTGAAATTGGTCAATGAGCAGTTCTTC
v_gene: TRBV4-1; d_gene: NA; j_gene: TRBJ1-1; abundance: NA; CDR3aa: CASSQVHLKTAEAFF; CDR3nt: TGCGCCAGCAGCCAAGTCCACCTTAAGACGGCTGAAGCTTTCTTT
v_gene: TRBV5-6; d_gene: NA; j_gene: TRBJ1-2; abundance: NA; CDR3aa: CASSSEYYGYTF; CDR3nt: TGTGCCAGCAGCTCCGAGTATTATGGCTACACCTTC
v_gene: TRBV6-4; d_gene: NA; j_gene: TRBJ1-3; abundance: NA; CDR3aa: CATETGPDSGNTIYF; CDR3nt: TGTGCCACCGAGACAGGACCGGACTCTGGAAACACCATATATTTT
v_gene: TRBV3-1/TRBV3-2; d_gene: TRBD2; j_gene: TRBJ2-7; abundance: NA; CDR3aa: CASSQDQSSGSYEQYF; CDR3nt: TGTGCCAGCAGCCAAGATCAGTCTAGCGGATCCTACGAGCAGTACTTC
v_gene: TRBV7-9; d_gene: NA; j_gene: TRBJ2-7; abundance: NA; CDR3aa: CASSLWGLPEQYF; CDR3nt: TGTGCCAGCAGCTTATGGGGGCTTCCCGAGCAGTACTTC
v_gene: TRBV2; d_gene: TRBD1; j_gene: TRBJ1-2; abundance: few; CDR3aa: CASSEALTGVLGYTF; CDR3nt: TGTGCCAGCAGTGAAGCGCTAACAGGGGTTCTCGGCTACACCTTC
v_gene: TRBV15; d_gene: TRBD1; j_gene: TRBJ2-1; abundance: NA; CDR3aa: CATSREENRGEQFF; CDR3nt: TGTGCCACCAGCAGAGAGGAGAACAGGGGTGAGCAGTTCTTC
v_gene: TRBV27; d_gene: TRBD1; j_gene: TRBJ1-2; abundance: NA; CDR3aa: CASSLNRGYGYTF; CDR3nt: TGTGCCAGCAGTTTGAACAGGGGGTATGGCTACACCTTC
v_gene: TRBV12-3/TRBV12-4; d_gene: TRBD2; j_gene: TRBJ2-2; abundance: NA; CDR3aa: CASRGVAGELFF; CDR3nt: TGTGCCAGCCGGGGGGTGGCCGGGGAGCTGTTTTTT
v_gene: TRBV30; d_gene: NA; j_gene: TRBJ2-7; abundance: NA; CDR3aa: CACRGAFYEQYF; CDR3nt: TGTGCCTGCAGGGGAGCCTTCTACGAGCAGTACTTC
v_gene: TRBV7-9; d_gene: TRBD1; j_gene: TRBJ1-1; abundance: NA; CDR3aa: CASSFPPTGGVTEAFF; CDR3nt: TGTGCCAGCAGCTTTCCCCCTACAGGGGGGGTCACTGAAGCTTTCTTT
v_gene: TRBV24-1; d_gene: TRBD2; j_gene: TRBJ2-1; abundance: NA; CDR3aa: CATSDLAGRNGEQFF; CDR3nt: TGTGCCACCAGTGACTTAGCGGGAAGAAACGGTGAGCAGTTCTTC
v_gene: TRBV9; d_gene: TRBD1; j_gene: TRBJ2-1; abundance: NA; CDR3aa: CASNEKPGQGYNEQFF; CDR3nt: TGTGCCAGCAACGAAAAACCGGGACAGGGATACAATGAGCAGTTCTTC
v_gene: TRBV6-6; d_gene: TRBD1; j_gene: TRBJ1-5; abundance: NA; CDR3aa: CASNTGQGLNQPQHF; CDR3nt: TGTGCCAGCAATACTGGACAGGGCTTAAATCAGCCCCAGCATTTT
v_gene: TRBV4-1; d_gene: NA; j_gene: TRBJ1-3; abundance: NA; CDR3aa: CASSQLLKVLSGNTIYF; CDR3nt: TGCGCCAGCAGCCAACTCCTTAAGGTACTCTCTGGAAACACCATATATTTT
v_gene: TRBV14; d_gene: NA; j_gene: TRBJ1-1; abundance: NA; CDR3aa: CASSQDGGGLGNTEAFF; CDR3nt: TGTGCCAGCAGCCAAGATGGCGGGGGCCTGGGGAACACTGAAGCTTTCTTT
v_gene: TRBV11-3; d_gene: TRBD2; j_gene: TRBJ2-5; abundance: NA; CDR3aa: CASSLEGLAGVLETQYF; CDR3nt: TGTGCCAGCAGCTTAGAGGGACTAGCGGGGGTTTTGGAGACCCAGTACTTC
v_gene: TRBV2; d_gene: NA; j_gene: TRBJ1-2; abundance: few; CDR3aa: CASKQGPYGYTF; CDR3nt: TGTGCCAGTAAACAGGGACCCTATGGCTACACCTTC